Listed here are 26 T cell receptor beta chains from one sample, sequenced in a study of breast tumors, draining lymph nodes, adjacent tissues. TCRdb re-called the multiplex PCR reads through MiXCR, storing one row per CDR3 protein. This sample has 120,000 to 150,000 distinct CDR3 sequences, with around a third found just once. Samples came from axillary lymph nodes draining the breast cancer. The sample comprised axillary lymph node tissue. The receptors here all came from a female donor with breast cancer. Some clones in this sample may be carry-over from other donors' samples.

This chain connects TRBV3-1 to TRBJ2-5; the D call may be TRBD1 or TRBD2 (5 bases each). The CDR3 sequence is 14 residues long. V was clipped by 4 bases and J by 4 bases, with 13 bases between them. Germline assignment: CDR1 LGHDT and CDR2 YNNKEL (reference sequence). CDR3 DNA sequence: TGTGCCAGCAGCCCCTCGGCCGGGACAGAGACCCAGTACTTC. Translated: CASSPSAGTETQYF.

This clonotype has a count of ten or more. One end of the junction does not line up with germline, which may come from a read error. The rearrangement uses TRBV7-7 and TRBJ1-4; D perhaps matches TRBD1 (5 bases). Germline V CDR1 and CDR2: SSHAT, FNYEAQ (reference sequence). The CDR3 contains 14 residues. This CDR3 is CASSRGGGNEKLFF. The CDR3 nucleotides are TGTGCTAGCAGCCGCGGGGGGGGTAATGAAAAACTGTTTTTT.

This clonotype was counted many times. The genes are TRBV6-6 and TRBJ2-7, with D possibly matching TRBD1 (5 bases). There are 14 residues in the CDR3. Germline CDR1 reads MNHNY; CDR2 reads SVGAGI (reference sequence). The ends were cut back, 5 bases at V and 3 bases at J, with 14 bases in the middle. CDR3 coding DNA: TGTGCCAGCAGTCACCTTAGGGGCGTCTACGAGCAGTACTTC. Its protein product is CASSHLRGVYEQYF.

This clonotype was seen repeatedly, ten times or more. This chain uses TRBV9 with TRBJ1-1; D gene ambiguous. Germline V gene sequence: CDR1 SGDLS, CDR2 YYNGEE. This CDR3 has 14 residues. V lost 0 bases, J lost 0 bases, and 6 bases lay in between. The CDR3 region has the DNA TGTGCCAGCAGCGTAGGACACCTGAACACTGAAGCTTTCTTT. Its protein is CASSVGHLNTEAFF. Full variable domain (remainder filled in from reference TRBV9 and TRBJ1-1): DSGVTQTPKHLITATGQRVTLRCSPRSGDLSVYWYQQSLDQGLQFLIQYYNGEERAKGNILERFSAQQFPDLHSELNLSSLELGDSALYFCASSVGHLNTEAFFGQGTRLTVV.

This clonotype occurred many times. The chain has TRBV5-1 and TRBJ2-7; 10 nucleotides line up with TRBD1. This CDR3 is built from 14 residues. Germline CDR1 SGHRS, CDR2 YFSETQ. With 7 bases clipped from V and 7 bases from J, the junction kept 11 bases outside the gene matches. The CDR3 DNA reads TGCGCCAGCTATCAGACAGGGGGCCTGGGTGAGCAGTACTTC. As protein: CASYQTGGLGEQYF.

This clonotype showed up many times. V gene TRBV12-3 or TRBV12-4 combines with J gene TRBJ1-5; D ambiguous. The CDR3 loop spans 13 amino acids. V lost 5 bases to trimming and J lost 2 bases, with 7 bases between them. The CDR3: CASSLVRNQPQHF. CDR3 bases: TGTGCCAGCAGTCTGGTGCGCAATCAGCCCCAGCATTTT.

This clonotype has at least ten counts. This chain connects TRBV10-2 to TRBJ1-3; D uncertain. Looked up from germline, CDR1 is WSHSY and CDR2 is SAAADI. Trimming pared 3 bases from V and 5 bases from J, leaving 14 bases between. CDR3 length: 15 residues. CDR3 bases: TGCGCCAGCAGTGATTTACGCGACATTAGAAACACCATATATTTT. This sequence encodes CASSDLRDIRNTIYF.

A note on this clonotype: A much larger clone lies a single base off, so this may be a read error. This chain joins TRBV6-5 and TRBJ1-6, with 8 bases matching TRBD1. The CDR3 has 17 amino acids. Per germline, CDR1 MNHEY and CDR2 SVGAGI. J gave up 10 bases and V 7 bases, and 18 bases lay outside the gene matches. CDR3 DNA sequence: TGTGCCAGCAAACAGAATAGACAGGGGAAAAGTTTCTCACCCCTCCACTTT. Its translation is CASKQNRQGKSFSPLHF.

This chain uses TRBV20-1 with TRBJ1-2; the match to TRBD1 covers 10 bases. This CDR3 spans 15 amino acids. V lost 0 bases and J lost 2; bases outside the gene matches: 3. Germline lookup yields CDR1 DFQATT and CDR2 SNEGSKA (reference sequence). The CDR3 DNA follows: TGCAGTGCTAGAGAACCGGACAGGGGGAACTATGGCTACACCTTC. This codes for CSAREPDRGNYGYTF.

This clonotype was recorded at least ten times. The rearrangement uses TRBV29-1 and TRBJ1-2; 9 bases map to TRBD1. CDR3 length: 12 residues. The V and J ends lost 7 bases and 2 bases, in that order; junction bases with no gene match: 2. Germline V lookup: CDR1 SQVTM, CDR2 ANQGSEA. In nucleotides, the CDR3 is TGCAGCGCCGGGACAGGGAACTATGGCTACACCTTC. Translated: CSAGTGNYGYTF.

This clonotype appeared many times. The rearrangement links TRBV6-5 to TRBJ2-5, with no clear D. This CDR3 has 15 residues. Germline V lookup: CDR1 MNHEY, CDR2 SVGAGI. Trimming took off 2 bases at V and 0 bases at J, with 10 bases between the two ends. The CDR3 DNA is TGTGCCAGCAGTTACAGGGTGGAGTACCAAGAGACCCAGTACTTC. Translated: CASSYRVEYQETQYF.

With regard to this clonotype: A clone one base away is much larger, so this may be a read error. The genes are TRBV27 and TRBJ2-3; possibly TRBD2 for D (5 bases). CDR1 is MNHEY and CDR2 is SMNVEV in the germline V gene (reference sequence). This CDR3 is built from 14 residues. The DNA of the CDR3 is TGTGCCAGCAGTTTCACGGGGAGCACAGATGCGCAGTATTTT. Translating it yields CASSFTGSTDAQYF.

This clonotype was detected ten times or more. The rearrangement uses TRBV13 and TRBJ2-7, with D possibly being TRBD1 (6 bases). The CDR3 sequence is 16 residues long. The V and J ends lost 3 bases and 2 bases respectively, with 17 bases between them. Germline loops: CDR1 PRHDT, CDR2 FYEKMQ (reference sequence). This CDR3 reads CASSFTSRDKTYEQYF. The CDR3 DNA reads as TGTGCCAGCAGCTTTACGTCGAGGGACAAGACCTACGAGCAGTACTTC.

This clonotype appeared a few times. This may be a read error: a much more frequent sequence differs by one nucleotide. The chain recombines TRBV20-1 with TRBJ2-5; tentative D call: TRBD1 (7 bases). Per germline, CDR1 DFQATT and CDR2 SNEGSKA (reference sequence). The ends were cut back, 0 bases at V and 2 bases at J, with 19 bases in the middle. This CDR3 region has 17 residues. The DNA of the CDR3 is TGCAGTGCTAGAGATCCCCGCGGGACAGCTGTTCAAGAGACCCAGTACTTC. Residues: CSARDPRGTAVQETQYF.

This clonotype was observed at least ten times. The chain links TRBV20-1 to TRBJ2-3; possibly TRBD1 for D (5 bases). The V and J ends lost 0 bases and 5 bases respectively, with 12 bases between them. The CDR3 is 14 residues long. Germline lookup yields CDR1 DFQATT and CDR2 SNEGSKA (reference sequence). CDR3 bases: TGCAGTGCTAGAGATTTAGAGCAGGGAGATACGCAGTATTTT. Translation: CSARDLEQGDTQYF.

This clonotype has at least ten counts. The V call is TRBV19, the J call TRBJ2-1; D is possibly TRBD1 (5 bases). There are 17 residues in the CDR3. The germline V gene encodes CDR1 LNHDA and CDR2 SQIVND (reference sequence). Trimming stripped 7 bases from V and 0 bases from J, with 19 bases between. The DNA for the CDR3 is TGTGCCAGTACCCCAGGGCAGGGTGACTTCTCCTACAATGAGCAGTTCTTC. This sequence encodes CASTPGQGDFSYNEQFF.

This clonotype was observed many times. J is TRBJ2-1 and V is TRBV7-9, with 8 positions matching TRBD1. Germline CDR1 and CDR2: SEHNR and FQNEAQ (reference sequence). This CDR3 is 15 amino acids long. With 3 bases clipped from V and 6 bases from J, the junction kept 7 bases outside the gene matches. For the CDR3, the DNA is TGTGCCAGCAGCTTCCTGAGACAGGGGTCCAATGAGCAGTTCTTC. Translated, it gives CASSFLRQGSNEQFF.

This clonotype was seen ten or more times. The J gene is TRBJ2-7, the V gene TRBV3-2; the DNA was not used to check the table's D call, TRBD1. TRBV3-2 is a pseudogene segment. The CDR3 spans 11 residues. CDR3 sequence (DNA): TGTGCCAGCCCCCCCGGGACGGGGACTCAGGTC. Residues: CASPPGTGTQV.

This clonotype was recorded many times. V usage is TRBV2 and J usage is TRBJ2-7, with D possibly being TRBD2 (5 bases). V was shortened by 1 base and J by 7 bases, with 11 bases between the two germline ends. The CDR3 has 13 amino acids. Germline lookup yields CDR1 SNHLY and CDR2 FYNNEI. CDR3 nucleotides: TGTGCCAGCAGTGAAGTGAGGGTTGGGGAGCAGTACGTC. This encodes CASSEVRVGEQYV.

This clonotype occurred many times. The chain links TRBV28 to TRBJ1-5; 7 bases agree with TRBD1. V lost 5 bases and J lost 2; bases outside the gene matches: 3. The germline CDR1 and CDR2 sequences are MDHEN and SYDVKM. The CDR3 contains 14 residues. CDR3 sequence (DNA): TGTGCCAGCAGTCCCGGACAGGGCAATCAGCCCCAGCATTTT. Encoded protein: CASSPGQGNQPQHF.

This clonotype was seen many times. The chain is built from TRBV7-3 and TRBJ2-7; D gene unclear. The germline V and J ends were trimmed by 5 bases and 4 bases, with 24 bases remaining between them. This CDR3 region has 17 residues. Germline loops: CDR1 SGHTA, CDR2 FQGTGA. DNA of the CDR3: TGTGCCAGCAGCCACTACCCCCGACGTCAGGCCATATACGAGCAGTACTTC. Translated, it gives CASSHYPRRQAIYEQYF.

Ten or more counts support this clonotype. The chain employs TRBV11-2 and TRBJ1-2; D remains unclear. Deletions cut 1 base from V and 8 bases from J, with 11 bases between. The length of the CDR3 is 13 residues. CDR1 SGHAT and CDR2 FQNNGV come from the germline V gene. CDR3 sequence reads: CASSLGPLRGYTF. The CDR3 DNA reads TGTGCCAGCAGCTTAGGGCCCCTACGCGGCTACACCTTC.

Worth noting for this clonotype: Sequence at one end of the junction differs from germline and may be a read error. The chain's CDR3 is CAGSLWGEHETQYF. Here the CDR3 DNA reads TGTGCCGGCAGCTTATGGGGGGAGCATGAGACCCAGTACTTC. V and J are TRBV7-2 and TRBJ2-5; possibly TRBD2 for D (6 bases). This CDR3 region has 14 residues. Looked up from germline, CDR1 is SGHTA and CDR2 is FQGNSA.

This clonotype occurred many times. The V gene is TRBV12-3 or TRBV12-4, the J gene TRBJ2-6; D is unresolved. This CDR3 is built from 11 residues. Deletions cut 5 bases from V and 9 bases from J, with 5 bases between. The CDR3 DNA reads TGTGCCAGCAGTCCCAGCAACGTCCTGACTTTC. It is translated as CASSPSNVLTF.

About this clonotype: A read error is possible here, since a much larger clone lies one base away. V gene TRBV3-1 combines with J gene TRBJ2-3, with D possibly matching TRBD1 (6 bases). V was cut by 4 bases and J by 2 bases, with 16 bases left in between. The CDR3 sequence is 16 residues long. The germline V gene encodes CDR1 LGHDT and CDR2 YNNKEL (reference sequence). The CDR3, as DNA: TGTGCCAGCAGCCCAGCTGGACAGCTTAACACAGATACGCAGTATTTT. This translates into CASSPAGQLNTDTQYF.

This chain links TRBV14 with TRBJ2-1; 12 bases map to TRBD2. After removal of 2 bases from V and 12 bases from J, the junction contained 5 bases not matched to a gene. There are 14 residues in the CDR3. Germline CDR1 and CDR2: SGHDN and FVKESK. The CDR3 here is CASSQLAGGGMQFF. The CDR3, as DNA: TGTGCCAGCAGCCAACTAGCGGGGGGGGGAATGCAGTTCTTC.